The 30 T cell receptor beta chains below come from one sample, sequenced in a study of immune evolution from preneoplasia to lung adenocarcinoma. Data came from immunoSEQ multiplex PCR; TCRdb stores just in-frame clones and leaves some out. Of just under 5,000 clones listed, around 80% were seen once; the top ten hold roughly 12%. Sequenced sample: FFPE minimally invasive lung adenocarcinoma tissue. These TCRs come from a person aged 70 to 85 with lung adenocarcinoma.

This clone was seen a handful of times. The CDR3 loop reads CASRTFSSYEQYF. The CDR3 DNA is TGTGCCAGCCGGACTTTTAGCTCCTACGAGCAGTACTTC. The chain couples TRBV28 to TRBJ2-7; perhaps TRBD2 as D (5 bases). CDR3 length equals 13 residues. Germline V gene lookup returns CDR1 MDHEN and CDR2 SYDVKM. The V end was cut by 8 bases, the J end by 0 bases, with 11 bases between.

This clone was seen a single time. The chain has TRBV10-3 and TRBJ2-5, with 7 bases that match TRBD1. Germline assignment: CDR1 ENHRY and CDR2 SYGVKD. V lost 5 bases and J lost 0; bases outside the gene matches: 9. CDR3 length: 16 amino acids. CDR3 region: CAISQRGTDNQETQYF. In DNA, the CDR3 is TGTGCCATCAGTCAGAGGGGGACAGATAACCAAGAGACCCAGTACTTC.

There are a few counts of this clone. This chain connects TRBV6-5 to TRBJ1-3; TRBD1 matches at 7 bases. The germline V gene has CDR1 MNHEY and CDR2 SVGAGI. The CDR3 is 15 residues long. The ends lost 6 bases at V and 4 bases at J; junction bases unmatched: 9. CDR3 in amino acids: CASRDHGTAGNTIYF. CDR3 DNA: TGTGCCAGCAGAGACCACGGGACAGCAGGAAACACCATATATTTT.

The CDR3 reads CASSTGGGLLTGELFF. In nucleotides, the CDR3 is TGTGCCAGCAGCACCGGGGGAGGATTACTCACCGGGGAGCTGTTTTTT. The V call is TRBV27, the J call TRBJ2-2; tentative D call: TRBD2 (6 bases). The CDR3 spans 16 residues. CDR1 MNHEY and CDR2 SMNVEV come from the germline V gene (reference sequence). V lost 6 bases and J lost 4, with 18 bases in between.

This clone came up once. J is TRBJ1-1 and V is TRBV9, with 9 nucleotides matching TRBD1. Germline CDR1 SGDLS, CDR2 YYNGEE. V lost 3 bases to trimming and J lost 1 base; unmatched junction nucleotides: 4. This CDR3 spans 15 amino acids. The CDR3 here is CASSGLTGGNTEAFF. CDR3 bases: TGTGCCAGCAGCGGACTGACAGGGGGGAACACTGAAGCTTTCTTT.

The gene calls are TRBV4-2 and TRBJ2-7; tentative D call: TRBD2 (5 bases). Trimming removed 5 bases from V and 1 base from J, with 12 bases in between. The CDR3 extends over 14 amino acids. Per the germline V gene, CDR1 is LGHNA and CDR2 is YNFKEQ. The CDR3 bases are TGTGCCAGCAGCTCGGAGGTCCTATCCTACGAGCAGTACTTC. Encoded protein: CASSSEVLSYEQYF.

The rearrangement joins TRBV9 to TRBJ2-7; the D is unclear. Germline CDR1 SGDLS, CDR2 YYNGEE. V was trimmed by 4 bases and J by 1 base, leaving 15 bases between them. CDR3 size: 15 residues. The CDR3 DNA follows: TGTGCCAGCAGCCCCGCCTTCTTAGCTTCCTACGAGCAGTACTTC. Protein sequence: CASSPAFLASYEQYF.

In its sample, this clone was seen once. V usage is TRBV10-3 and J usage is TRBJ2-1; tentatively, D is TRBD2 (6 bases). The CDR3 runs 13 residues. Germline V gives CDR1 ENHRY, CDR2 SYGVKD. The V and J ends lost 4 bases and 5 bases respectively, with 9 bases between them. Here the CDR3 DNA reads TGTGCCATCAGTGGGGGGGTGAACAATGAGCAGTTCTTC. Protein: CAISGGVNNEQFF.

The chain employs TRBV15 and TRBJ2-7, with D possibly matching TRBD1 (5 bases). Germline loops: CDR1 LNHNV, CDR2 YYDKDF (reference sequence). The CDR3 is 13 residues long. The V end lost 5 bases, the J end lost 5 bases, and 13 bases lay between the germline ends. The CDR3 sequence: CATSGQILDEQYF. The CDR3 DNA sequence: TGTGCCACCAGCGGACAAATTTTGGACGAGCAGTACTTC.

V and J are TRBV5-1 and TRBJ2-7; TRBD2 matches 12 bases. The J segment lost 4 bases and the V segment lost 7 bases, leaving 9 bases of the junction unmatched. Germline-derived CDR1 and CDR2 are SGHRS and YFSETQ. The CDR3 has 15 amino acids. As DNA, the CDR3 is TGCGCCAGCGCGATCCTAGCGGGAGGGCAATACGAGCAGTACTTC. Encoded protein: CASAILAGGQYEQYF.

In this sample, this clone turned up a few times. The chain has TRBV7-9 and TRBJ1-4, with TRBD1 identical over 8 bases. The CDR3 has 14 residues. Germline CDR1 SEHNR, CDR2 FQNEAQ (reference sequence). V trimming: 3 bases; J trimming: 7 bases; junction bases outside the gene matches: 4. The CDR3 DNA follows: TGTGCCAGCAGCTTGGGACAGGATTTTGAAAAACTGTTTTTT. Encoded protein: CASSLGQDFEKLFF.

The gene calls are TRBV13 and TRBJ2-5, with a tentative D call TRBD2 (6 bases). Germline V lookup: CDR1 PRHDT, CDR2 FYEKMQ (reference sequence). The ends were cut back, 3 bases at V and 6 bases at J, with 14 bases in the middle. The CDR3 is made up of 14 amino acids. CDR3 bases: TGTGCCAGCAGCTTGAGGAGGGATCAAAAGACCCAGTACTTC. Its translation: CASSLRRDQKTQYF.

The chain uses TRBV19 and TRBJ2-7, with 7 bases identical to TRBD1. The junction had 8 bases not matched to a gene; V was cut back by 2 bases and J by 4 bases. CDR1 LNHDA and CDR2 SQIVND come from the germline V gene (reference sequence). The CDR3 loop spans 15 amino acids. The CDR3 nucleotides read TGTGCCAGTAGTATAACCGGGACAGAATCTTACGAGCAGTACTTC. Its translation is CASSITGTESYEQYF.

V is TRBV18 and J is TRBJ2-3; D gene unclear. CDR1 and CDR2 from the germline V gene are KGHSH and LQKENI. This CDR3 is 12 amino acids long. Between the trimmed V and J ends, which lost 2 bases and 4 bases, there was a span of 4 bases. CDR3 loop: CASSPVADTQYF. DNA of the CDR3: TGTGCCAGCTCACCAGTCGCAGATACGCAGTATTTT.

The V gene is TRBV20-1, the J gene TRBJ2-5; D possibly corresponds to TRBD2 (5 bases). Germline V gene sequence: CDR1 DFQATT, CDR2 SNEGSKA (reference sequence). This CDR3 has 10 residues. V was cut by 3 bases and J by 9 bases, with 8 bases left in between. CDR3: CSASPEAQYF. As DNA, the CDR3 is TGCAGTGCTAGTCCGGAGGCCCAGTACTTC.

The CDR3 spells CSLTRGGTEAFF. In DNA form, the CDR3 reads TGCAGCCTCACCCGGGGGGGGACTGAAGCTTTCTTT. The chain employs TRBV29-1 and TRBJ1-1; TRBD1 might be the D (5 bases). V lost 8 bases to trimming and J lost 5 bases, with 15 bases between them. Germline V lookup: CDR1 SQVTM, CDR2 ANQGSEA. The CDR3 runs to 12 residues. The full variable domain, rest sourced from reference TRBV29-1 and TRBJ1-1, is SAVISQKPSRDICQRGTSLTIQCQVDSQVTMMFWYRQQPGQSLTLIATANQGSEATYESGFVIDKFPISRPNLTFSTLTVSNMSPEDSSIYLCSLTRGGTEAFFGQGTRLTVV.

Only a few counts were recorded for this clone. The rearrangement joins TRBV12-5 to TRBJ2-7; 8 bases are shared with TRBD1. In germline, CDR1 is LGHNT, CDR2 FRNRAP. The CDR3 is made up of 19 amino acids. Trimming removed 8 bases from V and 3 bases from J; junction bases left unmatched: 24. The CDR3 bases are TGTGCTAGTCCCACGCCTGGACAGGGTCACCAGGAGGGTTACTACGAGCAGTACTTC. Its protein is CASPTPGQGHQEGYYEQYF.

The chain couples TRBV10-3 to TRBJ1-5; D perhaps matches TRBD1 (5 bases). Germline V gene lookup returns CDR1 ENHRY and CDR2 SYGVKD. V gave up 4 bases and J gave up 3 bases, with 10 bases separating them. The CDR3 is made up of 14 amino acids. The CDR3, as DNA: TGTGCCATCAGTGGGGACGGCCCCAATCAGCCCCAGCATTTT. This sequence encodes CAISGDGPNQPQHF.

The J gene is TRBJ2-7, the V gene TRBV30; 9 bases align to TRBD2. The CDR3 totals 14 residues. Germline V gene data show CDR1 as GTSNPN and CDR2 as SVGIG (reference sequence). Trimming removed 8 bases from V and 6 bases from J; junction bases left unmatched: 14. CDR3 nucleotide sequence: TGTGCCGGACATCCGGGACTAGCACTGTCCGAGCAGTACTTC. Translation gives CAGHPGLALSEQYF.

J is TRBJ1-4 and V is TRBV5-5, with D possibly TRBD1 on 6 matching bases. CDR1 and CDR2 (germline): SGHKS, YYEKEE (reference sequence). Trimming took 4 bases from V and 0 from J, leaving 10 bases between them. The CDR3 consists of 15 residues. In DNA, the CDR3 is TGTGCCAGCAGCCCTCGGACAGCAACTAATGAAAAACTGTTTTTT. It encodes CASSPRTATNEKLFF.

This chain connects TRBV6-1 to TRBJ2-5; D is possibly TRBD2 (6 bases). CDR3 size: 14 residues. Germline V gene sequence: CDR1 MNHNS, CDR2 SASEGT. Trimming took 6 bases from V and 4 from J, leaving 15 bases between them. The CDR3 sequence: CASREGLQLETQYF. CDR3 DNA: TGTGCCAGCAGGGAGGGGCTACAACTAGAGACCCAGTACTTC.

The V and J genes are TRBV11-3 and TRBJ2-2; 8 bases match TRBD1. The CDR3 extends over 16 amino acids. With 5 bases clipped from V and 2 bases from J, the junction kept 7 bases outside the gene matches. Germline CDR1 SGHNT, CDR2 YENEEA. The CDR3 DNA follows: TGTGCCAGCAGCACCGACAGGGGCGTTAACACCGGGGAGCTGTTTTTT. Translated, it gives CASSTDRGVNTGELFF.

V is TRBV7-9 and J is TRBJ1-2; D call uncertain. Germline CDR1 SEHNR, CDR2 FQNEAQ (reference sequence). The V end lost 0 bases, the J end lost 6 bases, and 14 bases lay between the germline ends. The CDR3 loop spans 15 amino acids. DNA for the CDR3: TGTGCCAGCAGCTTAGCAACCTTAAGGCTCAATGGCTACACCTTC. This codes for CASSLATLRLNGYTF.

There are a few counts of this clone. The chain has TRBV7-6 and TRBJ1-4, with D perhaps TRBD1 (5 bases). Germline V gene lookup returns CDR1 SGHVS and CDR2 FNYEAQ. V lost 2 bases, J lost 4 bases, and 11 bases lay in between. This CDR3 comprises 15 residues. This chain's CDR3 is CASSLYGAGNEKLFF. Written as DNA, the CDR3 is TGTGCCAGCAGCTTATATGGGGCGGGTAATGAAAAACTGTTTTTT.

This chain links TRBV10-3 with TRBJ2-7; D ambiguous. This CDR3 spans 16 amino acids. The germline V and J ends were trimmed by 0 bases and 7 bases, with 19 bases remaining between them. Germline assignment: CDR1 ENHRY and CDR2 SYGVKD. CDR3 sequence: CAISESTRDNAREQYF. CDR3 sequence (DNA): TGTGCCATCAGTGAGTCGACCCGCGATAACGCGCGGGAGCAGTACTTC.

V is TRBV28 and J is TRBJ2-7, with D perhaps given as TRBD1 or TRBD2 (6 bases each). CDR1 MDHEN and CDR2 SYDVKM come from the germline V gene. With 7 bases removed from V and 5 bases from J, the gap between germline ends came to 12 bases. This CDR3 region has 12 residues. For the CDR3, the DNA is TGTGCCAGCACGGGGGCTGGGGACGAGCAGTACTTC. It translates to CASTGAGDEQYF.

V and J are TRBV5-8 and TRBJ1-4; a possible D gene is TRBD1 (5 bases). This CDR3 region has 13 residues. Trimming removed 2 bases from V and 8 bases from J, with 10 bases in between. Germline V gene lookup returns CDR1 SGHTS and CDR2 YDEGEE. The CDR3 DNA reads TGTGCCAGCAGCTTCAGGGCAAAAGAAAAACTGTTTTTT. Its translation is CASSFRAKEKLFF. Full variable domain (missing parts from reference TRBV5-8 and TRBJ1-4): EAGVTQSPTHLIKTRGQQATLRCSPISGHTSVYWYQQALGLGLQFLLWYDEGEERNRGNFPPRFSGRQFPNYSSELNVNALELEDSALYLCASSFRAKEKLFFGSGTQLSVL.

This chain connects TRBV4-1 to TRBJ2-5; TRBD1 matches at 8 bases. The better agreement between TRBJ2-7 and the DNA end casts doubt on the J call. CDR1 MGHRA and CDR2 YSYEKL come from the germline V gene. The CDR3 has 14 amino acids. The CDR3 region has the DNA TGCGCCAGCAGCCAAGGACAGGGGTCCTACGAGCAGTACTTC. It codes for CASSQGQGSYEQYF.

This rearrangement joins TRBV27 to TRBJ2-3; D call uncertain. The CDR3 runs to 13 residues. The ends were cut back, 6 bases at V and 2 bases at J, with 9 bases in the middle. The germline V gene has CDR1 MNHEY and CDR2 SMNVEV (reference sequence). The CDR3, as DNA: TGTGCCAGCAGCCTGGGGTTCACAGATACGCAGTATTTT. It specifies CASSLGFTDTQYF.

Notes on this clone: At one end, the junction sequence differs from germline, possibly due to a read error. The chain couples TRBV10-3 to TRBJ2-5; 11 bases are shared with TRBD2. The CDR3 totals 13 residues. CDR1 ENHRY and CDR2 SYGVKD come from the germline V gene. CDR3 protein: CAISAGTSGPEDF. The CDR3 nucleotides read TGTGCCATCAGTGCTGGGACTAGCGGACCTGAGGACTTC.